The clone carrying this T cell receptor beta chain was seen a handful of times. Its antigen is still unknown. Trimming took 5 bases from V and 6 from J, leaving 14 bases between them. In germline, CDR1 is SEHNR, CDR2 FQNEAQ (reference sequence). The CDR3 extends over 14 amino acids. This specimen belongs to a study of identical twins. General observations from the study: The study found that models underestimated out-of-frame TCR alpha sharing in monozygotic twins. Not following the same donors, the study drew its conclusions from cross-sectional statistical analysis.

A universal primer binding site was introduced by template switching. The final cDNA contained unique molecular identifiers. TCRdb called the 5' RACE reads again in MiXCR, with one record for every CDR3 protein. The table includes some 250,000 distinct CDR3 sequences, roughly 12% detected once. Everyone who donated was a healthy Caucasian. This same sample was also taken into another study, of yellow fever vaccine responses in identical twins.

The source of this sequence is a woman in her late teens or twenties in good health. The sequenced material came from memory (CD45RO+) T cells sorted from blood. The chain couples TRBV7-9 to TRBJ2-4; tentative D call: TRBD2 (6 bases). For the CDR3, the DNA is TGTGCCAGCAGCGCGGGAAGACTAGGAAACATTCAGTACTTC. Residues: CASSAGRLGNIQYF. Full variable domain (outside the CDR3, taken from reference TRBV7-9 and TRBJ2-4): DTGVSQNPRHKITKRGQNVTFRCDPISEHNRLYWYRQTLGQGPEFLTYFQNEAQLEKSRLLSDRFSAERPKGSFSTLEIQRTEQGDSAMYLCASSAGRLGNIQYFGAGTRLSVL.